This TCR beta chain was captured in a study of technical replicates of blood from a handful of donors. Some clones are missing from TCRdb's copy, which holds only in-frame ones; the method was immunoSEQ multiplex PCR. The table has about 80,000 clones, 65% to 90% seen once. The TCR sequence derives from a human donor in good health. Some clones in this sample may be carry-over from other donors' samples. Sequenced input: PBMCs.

The DNA of the CDR3 is TGCGCCAGCAGTCGGACAGTGAACACTGAAGCTTTCTTT. Its translation: CASSRTVNTEAFF. This chain connects TRBV5-1 to TRBJ1-1, with a tentative D call TRBD1 (6 bases). Trimming left V 5 bases short and J 0 bases short, with 8 bases between. Germline loops: CDR1 SGHRS, CDR2 YFSETQ. CDR3 length equals 13 residues.